The source of this T cell receptor beta chain is a study of T cell responses to AZD1222 COVID-19 vaccine. Points from the study as a whole: Regions 160-218 and 743-854 dominated among vaccine-associated CD4 TCRs spanning spike. Among spike-specific TCRs, nearly half reportedly target unmutated variant regions. Donors skewed white British and female; clonal diversity was possibly underestimated.

Profiled with immunoSEQ multiplex PCR; TCRdb holds only in-frame clones, not every one. Of tens of thousands of clones listed, just under 90% are singletons. To note about this clone: Its target is unknown.

The germline V and J ends were trimmed by 0 bases and 0 bases, with 21 bases remaining between them. The CDR3 is made up of 20 amino acids. Germline V lookup: CDR1 GTSNPN, CDR2 SVGIG (reference sequence). The source is an adult in good health. Specimen: peripheral blood, collected on day 0 of AZD1222 vaccination. This chain joins TRBV30 and TRBJ1-6, with D possibly TRBD1 on 6 matching bases. In DNA, the CDR3 is TGTGCCTGGAGTGTAAATGTGGGGGGCGACCTTAACTCCTATAATTCACCCCTCCACTTT. Protein sequence: CAWSVNVGGDLNSYNSPLHF.